These 3 T cell receptor beta chains originate from one sample sequenced in a study of human T cells and chemical hapten exposure. The time point is: pre-sensitization, week 0. The treatment: therapeutic diphenylcyclopropenone sensitization with weekly scalp DPC. Each CDR3 protein gets one entry after TCRdb re-called the RACE reads with MiXCR. Among 300,000 to 450,000 distinct CDR3 sequences, about 5% were seen once, and the ten largest hold around 8%. The material sequenced was whole blood, taken in connection with sensitization to the hapten diphenylcyclopropenone (DPC). Receptor source: a woman aged 18-30 years with alopecia areata. Some clones in this sample may be carry-over from other donors' samples.

V is TRBV5-1 and J is TRBJ2-3, with 11 bases aligning to TRBD2. With V trimmed by 1 base and J by 3 bases, 4 bases remained unmatched. CDR1 and CDR2 from the germline V gene are SGHRS and YFSETQ. CDR3 length: 16 amino acids. The CDR3 region is CASSLTSGGETDTQYF. DNA for the CDR3: TGCGCCAGCAGCTTGACTAGCGGGGGTGAGACAGATACGCAGTATTTT.

This clonotype was found a few times. The rearrangement uses TRBV6-1 and TRBJ1-2, with 7 bases fitting TRBD1. CDR1 is MNHNS, CDR2 SASEGT, per germline. CDR3 length: 15 residues. V lost 5 bases, J lost 0 bases, and 6 bases stayed unmatched. CDR3: CASSRDSLSNYGYTF. The CDR3 coding sequence is TGTGCCAGCAGTCGGGACAGCTTGTCTAACTATGGCTACACCTTC.

This clonotype was counted a few times. This chain connects TRBV6-5 to TRBJ2-3; TRBD2 aligns across 11 bases. Germline V gives CDR1 MNHEY, CDR2 SVGAGI. The J segment lost 0 bases and the V segment lost 2 bases, leaving 7 bases of the junction unmatched. The CDR3 runs 18 residues. The CDR3 nucleotides read TGTGCCAGCAGTTACACTAGCGGGGGCCCTCCTAGCACAGATACGCAGTATTTT. Translated, it gives CASSYTSGGPPSTDTQYF.